This TCR beta chain came from a study of blood T cell repertoires in COVID-19. On the study more broadly: Samples representing acute and convalescent COVID-19 were sourced from the United States, Italy and Spain. PBMCs, B-cell-depleted T cells, or T cells were the source of the cDNA or gDNA that made up the material.

Enrolment of Seattle patients took place during active infection, and they were followed longitudinally. In the study's own analysis: Researchers report that nucleated cell counts were estimated from reference gene primer amplification. Method: immunoSEQ multiplex PCR; TCRdb's copy keeps in-frame clones and lacks some. The DNA was the basis for D and trimming; V, J and clone size are from that table. The sample holds roughly 200,000 clones, 88% seen once. What was sequenced was peripheral blood. This sequence was found in a man aged 50-59 years with COVID-19, enrolled during active disease.

The CDR3 coding sequence is TGTGCCATCAGTGAGACAGATAATTCACCCCTCCACTTT. Its translation: CAISETDNSPLHF. V is TRBV10-3 and J is TRBJ1-6; D is unresolved. V lost 2 bases to trimming and J lost 5 bases, with 4 bases between them. This CDR3 region has 13 residues. Germline CDR1 is ENHRY and CDR2 is SYGVKD.